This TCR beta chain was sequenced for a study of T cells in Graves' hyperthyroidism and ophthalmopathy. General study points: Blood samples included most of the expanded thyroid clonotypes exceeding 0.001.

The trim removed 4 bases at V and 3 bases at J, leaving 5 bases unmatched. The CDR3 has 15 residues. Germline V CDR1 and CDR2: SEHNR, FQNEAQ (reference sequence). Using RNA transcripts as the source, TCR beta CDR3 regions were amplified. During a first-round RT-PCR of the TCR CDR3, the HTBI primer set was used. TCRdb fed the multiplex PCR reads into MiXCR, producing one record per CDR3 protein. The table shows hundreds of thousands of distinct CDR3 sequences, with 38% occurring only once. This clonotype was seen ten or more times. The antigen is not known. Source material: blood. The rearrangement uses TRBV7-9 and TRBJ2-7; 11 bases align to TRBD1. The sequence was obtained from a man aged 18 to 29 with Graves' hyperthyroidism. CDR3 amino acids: CASSSPGTGGYEQYF. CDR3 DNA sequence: TGTGCCAGCAGCTCACCCGGGACAGGGGGCTACGAGCAGTACTTC.